The 2 T cell receptor beta chains given below trace back to one sample, sequenced in a study of OX40 agonist ivuxolimab in advanced cancers. Here immunoSEQ multiplex PCR was the method, and the copy in TCRdb shows in-frame clones only, minus some. This table has around 72,000 clones, roughly 81% appearing once. This specimen consisted of CD4+ or CD8+ T cells sorted from blood, obtained in a trial of the OX40 agonist ivuxolimab. The receptors originated from an adult with an advanced solid tumor such as melanoma, head and neck, liver or kidney cancer.

This clone is a singleton in its sample. Written as DNA, the CDR3 is TGTGCCAGCAGTTTATTCACCGGGACAGCCGGCGGCTCACCCCTCCACTTT. Protein sequence: CASSLFTGTAGGSPLHF. This sequence joins TRBV28 and TRBJ1-6, with 7 bases that match TRBD1. V lost 1 base, J lost 10 bases, and 13 bases stayed unmatched. This CDR3 spans 17 amino acids. The germline gives CDR1 MDHEN, CDR2 SYDVKM. The variable domain in full, completed from reference TRBV28 and TRBJ1-6, reads DVKVTQSSRYLVKRTGEKVFLECVQDMDHENMFWYRQDPGLGLRLIYFSYDVKMKEKGDIPEGYSVSREKKERFSLILESASTNQTSMYLCASSLFTGTAGGSPLHFGNGTRLTVT.

This chain joins TRBV27 and TRBJ2-5; D not certain. Germline V gives CDR1 MNHEY, CDR2 SMNVEV (reference sequence). The CDR3 loop spans 14 amino acids. Trimming removed 5 bases at V and 5 bases at J, with 15 bases between. CDR3 nucleotide sequence: TGTGCCAGCAGTCCCCTTATCGGTCGCGAGACCCAGTACTTC. Its translation is CASSPLIGRETQYF.